The T cell receptor beta chain described here comes from a study of blood T cell repertoires in COVID-19. Overall study context: PBMCs, B-cell-depleted T cells, or T cells were the source of the cDNA or gDNA that made up the material.

The germline V gene has CDR1 SGHDT and CDR2 YYEEEE. With 0 bases removed from V and 4 bases from J, the gap between germline ends came to 7 bases. The CDR3 has 13 residues. TCRdb's table, derived via immunoSEQ multiplex PCR, lists solely in-frame clones and lacks some. The table lists under 300,000 clones, around 87% of them singletons. This sequence was found in an older woman with active or convalescent COVID-19. The source material was peripheral blood. The genes are TRBV5-6 and TRBJ1-2, with D possibly matching TRBD1 (5 bases). In nucleotides, the CDR3 is TGTGCCAGCAGCTTGGGGGGCGGCTATGGCTACACCTTC. It is translated as CASSLGGGYGYTF.